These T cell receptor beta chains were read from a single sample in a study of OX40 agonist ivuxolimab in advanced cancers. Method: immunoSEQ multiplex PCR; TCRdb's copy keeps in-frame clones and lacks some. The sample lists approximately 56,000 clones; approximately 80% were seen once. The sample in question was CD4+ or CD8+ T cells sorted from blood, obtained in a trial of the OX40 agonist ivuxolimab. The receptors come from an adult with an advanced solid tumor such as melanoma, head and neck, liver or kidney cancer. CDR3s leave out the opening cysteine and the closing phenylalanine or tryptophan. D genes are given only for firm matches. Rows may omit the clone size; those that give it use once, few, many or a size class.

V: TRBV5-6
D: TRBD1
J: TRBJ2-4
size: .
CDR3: ASSITGGAGIQY

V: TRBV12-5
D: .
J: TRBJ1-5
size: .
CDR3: ASGLATVGQPQH

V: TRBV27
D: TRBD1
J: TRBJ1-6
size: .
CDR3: ASSFHRDRVYH

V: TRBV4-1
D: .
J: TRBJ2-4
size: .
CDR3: ASSQDLGVRAKNIQY

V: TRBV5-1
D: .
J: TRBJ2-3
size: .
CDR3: ASSLDGDESTDTQY

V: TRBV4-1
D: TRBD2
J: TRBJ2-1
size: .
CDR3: ASSQEELAGGGFGYEQF

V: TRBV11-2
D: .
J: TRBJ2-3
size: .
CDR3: ASSPEGTSTDTQY

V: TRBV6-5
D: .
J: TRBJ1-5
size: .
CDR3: ASSYKGNARQPQH

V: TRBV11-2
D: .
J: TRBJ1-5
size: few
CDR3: ASSLSSNQPQH

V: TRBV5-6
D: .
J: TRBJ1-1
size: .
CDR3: ASSLEGQITEAF

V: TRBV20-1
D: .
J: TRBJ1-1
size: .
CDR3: SARQYTEAF

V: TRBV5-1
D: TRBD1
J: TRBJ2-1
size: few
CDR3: ASASGGSYNEQF

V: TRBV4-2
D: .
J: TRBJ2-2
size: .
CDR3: ASSQELMVTRGELF

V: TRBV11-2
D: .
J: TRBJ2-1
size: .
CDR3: ASSPGAAYNEQF

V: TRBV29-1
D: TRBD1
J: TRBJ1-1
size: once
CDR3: SVRDRGSSEAF

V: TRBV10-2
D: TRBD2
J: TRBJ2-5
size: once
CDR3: ASSDGASGGGTQY

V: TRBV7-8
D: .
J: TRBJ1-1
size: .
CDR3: ASSLKFGMNTEAF

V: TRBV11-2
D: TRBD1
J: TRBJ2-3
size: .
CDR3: ASSLRGQGTDTQY

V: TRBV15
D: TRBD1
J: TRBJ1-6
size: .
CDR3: ATSRETGGNSPLH

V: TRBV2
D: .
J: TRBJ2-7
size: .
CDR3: ASSGGQLYEQY

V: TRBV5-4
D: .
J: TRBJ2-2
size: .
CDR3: ANSKGQNTGELF

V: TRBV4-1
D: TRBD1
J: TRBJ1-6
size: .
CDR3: ASSQADRGSNNSPLH

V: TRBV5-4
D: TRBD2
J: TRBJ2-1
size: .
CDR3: ASSSLGLAGSYNEQF

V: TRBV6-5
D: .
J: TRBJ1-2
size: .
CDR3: ASSETAGLSYT

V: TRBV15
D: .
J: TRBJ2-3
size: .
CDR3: ATSRDRGDTQY

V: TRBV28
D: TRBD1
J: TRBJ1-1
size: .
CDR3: ASSFRGMDRDTEAF

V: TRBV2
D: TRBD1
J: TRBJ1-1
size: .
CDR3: ASSEDRGFYAEAF

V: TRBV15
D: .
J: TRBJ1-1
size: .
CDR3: ATSRENRDATEAF

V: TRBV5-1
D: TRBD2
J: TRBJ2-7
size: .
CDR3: ASSFIGGYDYEQY

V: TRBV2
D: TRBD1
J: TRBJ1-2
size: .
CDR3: ASSGQTGGWYGYT

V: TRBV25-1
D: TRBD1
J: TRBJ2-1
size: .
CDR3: ASSEWDRGGTNEQF

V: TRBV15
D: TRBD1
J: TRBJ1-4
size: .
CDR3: ATSRFPGTGRANEKLF

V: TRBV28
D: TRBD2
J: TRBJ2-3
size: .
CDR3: ASISPRGEGDTQY

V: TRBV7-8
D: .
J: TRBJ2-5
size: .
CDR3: ASSLGGSALPGQTQY

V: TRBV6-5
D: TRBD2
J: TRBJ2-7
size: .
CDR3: ASSSSSGGRSYEQY

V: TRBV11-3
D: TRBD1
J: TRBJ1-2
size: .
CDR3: ASSSDRGHGYT

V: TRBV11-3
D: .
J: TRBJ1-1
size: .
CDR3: ASSFGVGRGENTEAF